This paragraph reports one TCR beta chain. These data are taken from a study of blood T cell repertoires in COVID-19. At the level of the study: PBMCs, B-cell-depleted T cells, or T cells provided the cDNA or gDNA that made up the material.

V lost 7 bases, J lost 1 base, and 15 bases lay in between. Germline V gives CDR1 SNHLY, CDR2 FYNNEI. The CDR3 sequence is 15 residues long. Authors' methods: Counts of nucleated cells, estimated from reference gene primer amplification, were obtained. Clones were read by immunoSEQ multiplex PCR, and TCRdb kept only the in-frame ones, dropping some. The D gene and trimming were derived from the DNA, and the V and J assignments and clone size from that table. The sample consists of around 98,000 clones, about 80% of them appearing once. Source material: peripheral blood. This clonotype was obtained from a man between 65 and 85 years old with active or convalescent COVID-19. The rearrangement uses TRBV2 and TRBJ2-3; the D gene is possibly TRBD2 (7 bases). The CDR3 region has the DNA TGTGCCAGCATGGAGGGGGGGCTTGGCACAGATACGCAGTATTTT. Translated, it gives CASMEGGLGTDTQYF. The complete variable domain, with remaining parts taken from reference TRBV2 and TRBJ2-3, reads EPEVTQTPSHQVTQMGQEVILRCVPISNHLYFYWYRQILGQKVEFLVSFYNNEISEKSEIFDDQFSVERPDGSNFTLKIRSTKLEDSAMYFCASMEGGLGTDTQYFGPGTRLTVL.